This entry concerns a single TCR beta chain. The sample comes from a study of blood T cell repertoires in COVID-19. Original methodology: Amplification of reference gene primers provided the estimated nucleated cell counts. The protocol was immunoSEQ multiplex PCR, while the TCRdb copy is restricted to in-frame clones and leaves out a portion. V and J calls and clone size are given by that table; D and trimming were obtained from the DNA. The sample consists of about 150,000 clones, 80% to 90% of them appearing once. The CDR3 loop spans 18 amino acids. The V gene end was trimmed by 1 base and the J gene end by 0 bases; junction bases not matched to a gene: 3. CDR1 is LGHNA, CDR2 YSLEER, per germline.

The receptor's source is a man between 65 and 85 years old with acute or convalescent COVID-19. Sequences were obtained from peripheral blood. The chain joins TRBV4-3 to TRBJ2-1; 13 bases agree with TRBD2. This CDR3 is CASSQVGTSGNSYNEQFF. The CDR3 DNA sequence: TGCGCCAGCAGCCAAGTTGGGACTAGCGGGAACTCCTACAATGAGCAGTTCTTC.